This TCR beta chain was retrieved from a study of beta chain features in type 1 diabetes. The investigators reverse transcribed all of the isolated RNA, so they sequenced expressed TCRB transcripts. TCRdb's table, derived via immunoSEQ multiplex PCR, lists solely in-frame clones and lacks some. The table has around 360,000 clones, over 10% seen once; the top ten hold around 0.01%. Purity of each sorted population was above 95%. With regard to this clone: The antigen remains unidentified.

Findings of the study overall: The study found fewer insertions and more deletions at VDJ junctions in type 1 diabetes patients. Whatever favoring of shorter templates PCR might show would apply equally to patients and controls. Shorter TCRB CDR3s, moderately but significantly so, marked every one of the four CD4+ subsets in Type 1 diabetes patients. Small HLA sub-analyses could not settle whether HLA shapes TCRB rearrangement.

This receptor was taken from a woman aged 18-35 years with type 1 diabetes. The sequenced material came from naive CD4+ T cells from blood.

CDR3 protein: CASSSRAGGGSYEQYF. The CDR3 DNA reads TGTGCCAGCAGTTCGAGAGCGGGAGGGGGGTCCTACGAGCAGTACTTC. The chain employs TRBV27 and TRBJ2-7; 10 bases match TRBD2. The CDR3 has 16 residues. The V and J ends lost 4 bases and 1 base, in that order; junction bases with no gene match: 7. CDR1 is MNHEY and CDR2 is SMNVEV in the germline V gene (reference sequence).